The 14 T cell receptor beta chains below were found in one sample sequenced in a study of shared clonotypes between healthy human individuals. Some clones are missing from TCRdb's copy, which holds only in-frame ones; the method was immunoSEQ multiplex PCR. This table has under 600,000 clones, around 77% appearing once. Input material: PBMCs. The receptors derive from a woman aged 40 to 55 in good health. Some clones in this sample may be carry-over from other donors' samples.

V is TRBV15 and J is TRBJ1-5; 8 bases map to TRBD1. Germline CDR1 and CDR2: LNHNV and YYDKDF (reference sequence). V was pared by 3 bases and J by 4 bases, with 14 bases of the junction left unmatched. The CDR3 has 18 residues. CDR3 DNA sequence: TGTGCCACCAGCAGCATACTAACCGGGACAGGCCTAAATCAGCCCCAGCATTTT. This translates into CATSSILTGTGLNQPQHF.

The V call is TRBV20-1, the J call TRBJ1-2, with 7 bases identical to TRBD1. This CDR3 region has 11 residues. Trimming removed 7 bases from V and 6 bases from J; junction bases left unmatched: 5. Germline V gives CDR1 DFQATT, CDR2 SNEGSKA (reference sequence). The chain's CDR3 is CSVDRDDGYTF. The DNA for the CDR3 is TGCAGTGTTGACAGGGACGATGGCTACACCTTC.

CDR3 amino acids: CASSGTGGSEQYF. CDR3 sequence (DNA): TGCGCCAGCAGTGGGACAGGGGGTAGCGAGCAGTACTTC. The rearrangement joins TRBV4-3 to TRBJ2-7, with 11 bases that match TRBD1. J was trimmed by 6 bases and V by 6 bases; bases with no gene match: 4. The V gene's germline CDR1 is LGHNA and CDR2 YSLEER. The CDR3 totals 13 residues.

This chain links TRBV15 with TRBJ2-6; a possible D gene is TRBD2 (5 bases). This CDR3 contains 19 residues. CDR1 and CDR2 from the germline V gene are LNHNV and YYDKDF (reference sequence). The V end lost 0 bases, the J end lost 0 bases, and 15 bases lay between the germline ends. As DNA, the CDR3 is TGTGCCACCAGCAGAGATGCCGGACTTCCTGACTCTGGGGCCAACGTCCTGACTTTC. Protein sequence: CATSRDAGLPDSGANVLTF.

This chain joins TRBV27 and TRBJ2-6, with D possibly matching TRBD1 (6 bases). V was shortened by 6 bases and J by 3 bases, with 12 bases between the two germline ends. CDR3 length equals 15 residues. Germline lookup yields CDR1 MNHEY and CDR2 SMNVEV (reference sequence). The CDR3 spells CASSYDRIGANVLTF. As DNA, the CDR3 is TGTGCCAGCAGCTACGACAGGATTGGGGCCAACGTCCTGACTTTC.

Of note for this clone: The same CDR3 arises from other DNA sequences in this sample as well. The rearrangement uses TRBV19 and TRBJ1-5; D gene uncertain. Trimming removed 3 bases at V and 3 bases at J, with 9 bases between. The CDR3 runs 14 residues. CDR1 is LNHDA, CDR2 SQIVND, per germline (reference sequence). The CDR3 DNA reads TGTGCCAGTAGTATTGCGGGCTTCAATCAGCCCCAGCATTTT. It translates to CASSIAGFNQPQHF.

The rearrangement uses TRBV4-1 and TRBJ2-7, with 11 bases fitting TRBD2. CDR1 is MGHRA, CDR2 YSYEKL, per germline. J lost 3 bases, V lost 1 base, and 2 bases had no gene match. The CDR3 consists of 15 residues. The chain's CDR3 is CASSQVGLAGYEQYF. The CDR3 DNA follows: TGCGCCAGCAGCCAAGTAGGACTAGCGGGCTACGAGCAGTACTTC.

For this clone: A read error may be the cause here, since a much bigger clone is one base away. The V and J genes are TRBV4-1 and TRBJ1-2; possibly TRBD1 for D (5 bases). This CDR3 spans 13 amino acids. Germline CDR1 is MGHRA and CDR2 is YSYEKL. Here the CDR3 reads CTSTRMGGTGYTF. CDR3 nucleotide sequence: TGCACCAGCACCCGTATGGGGGGTACTGGCTACACCTTC.

To note about this clone: The same CDR3 is also encoded by other DNA sequences in this sample. This rearrangement joins TRBV20-1 to TRBJ2-5; D is undetermined. Germline V gives CDR1 DFQATT, CDR2 SNEGSKA (reference sequence). V lost 2 bases, J lost 5 bases, and 6 bases lay in between. The length of the CDR3 is 11 residues. In nucleotides, the CDR3 is TGCAGTGCTAGACTCCGGGAGACCCAGTACTTC. Translation: CSARLRETQYF.

The chain uses TRBV6-6 and TRBJ2-1, with D possibly being TRBD1 (5 bases). Trimming left V 2 bases short and J 5 bases short, with 13 bases between. The CDR3 loop spans 15 amino acids. The germline V gene has CDR1 MNHNY and CDR2 SVGAGI (reference sequence). CDR3 in DNA: TGTGCCAGCAGTTACGGGGCTGCAGGGAACAATGAGCAGTTCTTC. It encodes CASSYGAAGNNEQFF.

The V call is TRBV15, the J call TRBJ2-7; the D gene is possibly TRBD2 (6 bases). CDR3 length equals 15 residues. Trimming pared 3 bases from V and 2 bases from J, leaving 14 bases between. Germline values: CDR1 LNHNV, CDR2 YYDKDF (reference sequence). The CDR3 DNA sequence: TGTGCCACCAGCAGGGGACTCGAAACCACCTACGAGCAGTACTTC. It codes for CATSRGLETTYEQYF.

Comment on this clone: This likely traces to a read error, being one base from a far larger clone. This sample also contains other DNA sequences that code for the same CDR3. The V gene is TRBV15, the J gene TRBJ1-3, with 7 bases matching TRBD1. From germline, CDR1 is LNHNV and CDR2 YYDKDF (reference sequence). The CDR3 is 15 amino acids. CDR3 in DNA: TGTGCCACCAGCACAGACAGGGCGGCTGGAAACACAATATATTTT. It translates to CATSTDRAAGNTIYF.

This clone appeared a few times. The J gene is TRBJ2-1, the V gene TRBV10-3; perhaps D is TRBD1 or TRBD2 (5 bases each). Trimming stripped 0 bases from V and 7 bases from J, with 13 bases between. This CDR3 is 15 amino acids long. In germline, CDR1 is ENHRY, CDR2 SYGVKD. CDR3 nucleotide sequence: TGTGCCATCAGTGAGTCGGGTTACGGGGCAAATGAGCAGTTCTTC. Amino acids: CAISESGYGANEQFF.

The chain joins TRBV18 to TRBJ2-5; 13 bases match TRBD2. From germline, CDR1 is KGHSH and CDR2 LQKENI. The V gene end was trimmed by 4 bases and the J gene end by 4 bases; junction bases not matched to a gene: 9. This CDR3 spans 17 amino acids. In DNA, the CDR3 is TGTGCCAGCTCACTGCAACCGGGACTAGCGGGGTCAGAGACCCAGTACTTC. It specifies CASSLQPGLAGSETQYF.